This is a list of T cell receptor beta chains from one sample in a study of T-cell reconstitution after alpha-beta-depleted transplantation in children. TCRdb re-analysed the PCR reads in MiXCR, keeping a single row per CDR3 protein. The sample lists fewer than 1 million distinct CDR3 sequences, roughly 15% occurring once. Sequenced here: PBMCs, mostly from graft donor cells, sampled 360 days after TCRalphabeta/CD19-depleted stem cell transplant. Receptors were obtained from a male patient younger than 18 who had a stem cell transplant for acute lymphoblastic leukemia, so the T cells may come from the graft donor. Each CDR3 is given with its conserved first and last residue. A D gene is named only where the DNA matches it firmly. Clone size is stated in some rows and not others, as once, few, many or a class when expanded.

j_call d_call v_call clone_size cdr3_nt cdr3_aa
TRBJ2-1 TRBD2 TRBV5-1 few TGCGCCAGCAGCTTATCGTCCGGGACTAGCGGGACTAATGAGCAGTTCTTC CASSLSSGTSGTNEQFF
TRBJ2-1 NA TRBV14 many TGTGCCAGCAGCCAAGGGTGGCATGAGCAGTTCTTC CASSQGWHEQFF
TRBJ1-4 NA TRBV7-9 once TGTGCCAGCAGCTTGCAACAGATTGCAACTAATGAAAAACTGTTTTTT CASSLQQIATNEKLFF
TRBJ2-7 TRBD1 TRBV20-1 many TGCAGTGCTGGCAGGACAGGGGGCGACGAGCAGTACTTC CSAGRTGGDEQYF
TRBJ1-5 NA TRBV20-1 NA TGCAGTGCTAGGGGATTGCGCGGGGGAGCTAGCAATCAGCCCCAGCATTTT CSARGLRGGASNQPQHF
TRBJ2-2 NA TRBV4-2 NA TGTGCCAGCAGCCAAGGATCAGGGGGGGCCGTTGACACCGGGGAGCTGTTTTTT CASSQGSGGAVDTGELFF
TRBJ2-3 NA TRBV7-2 NA TGTGCCAGCAGCTTACTGCGGAAAGGCACAGATACGCAGTATTTT CASSLLRKGTDTQYF
TRBJ2-7 NA TRBV20-1 once TGCAGTGCGACGACAGGACTAGGCTACGAGCAGTACTTC CSATTGLGYEQYF
TRBJ2-3 NA TRBV21-1 NA TGTGCCAGCAGCAAAAGGAAAGGAGCGGGAGACCGCACAGATACGCAGTATTTT CASSKRKGAGDRTDTQYF
TRBJ2-7 NA TRBV20-1 few TGCAGTGCTAGAGATGGGGGGCAGCAGCCCTACGAGCAGTACTTC CSARDGGQQPYEQYF
TRBJ2-1 NA TRBV12-3/TRBV12-4 few TGTGCCAGCAGTTTAATAAGACTAGGGTACAATGAGCAGTTCTTC CASSLIRLGYNEQFF
TRBJ2-7 NA TRBV18 few TGTGCCAGCTCACGATCGACAGGCTACGAGCAGTACTTC CASSRSTGYEQYF
TRBJ2-1 TRBD2 TRBV15 few TGTGCCACCAGCAGAGATTTGCGACTAGCGGGCAACAATGAGCAGTTCTTC CATSRDLRLAGNNEQFF
TRBJ2-2 NA TRBV27 NA TGTGCCAGCAGTTTCGGGACCCCCGGGGAGCTGTTTTTT CASSFGTPGELFF
TRBJ2-1 NA TRBV4-2 few TGTGCCAGCAGCCAAGGCACTGCTAGGGGGAATGAGCAGTTCTTC CASSQGTARGNEQFF
TRBJ1-5 NA TRBV30 NA TGTGCCTGGAGTGTACAGGGACGCAATCAGCCCCAGCATTTT CAWSVQGRNQPQHF
TRBJ2-7 NA TRBV24-1 NA TGTGCCACCAGTGATTTAGGGGGACCCGTCTACGAGCAGTACTTC CATSDLGGPVYEQYF
TRBJ1-5 TRBD1 TRBV7-8 many TGTGCCAGCAGCGCCCAGGGGGCTCGGCAGCCCCAGCATTTT CASSAQGARQPQHF
TRBJ2-2 NA TRBV5-1 few TGCGCCAGCAGCATCGACGGGGCCGGGGAGCTGTTTTTT CASSIDGAGELFF
TRBJ2-7 NA TRBV27 many TGTGCCAGCAGTTTCCCCGGGGCAAGGGAGCAGTACTTC CASSFPGAREQYF
TRBJ2-4 NA TRBV12-3/TRBV12-4 few TGTGCCAGCAGTTTGCCCCCCAGGTGGGACAAAAACATTCAGTACTTC CASSLPPRWDKNIQYF
TRBJ2-3 TRBD2 TRBV7-3 few TGTGCCAGCAGCACAAACCTAGCGGGAGGCTCAGATACGCAGTATTTT CASSTNLAGGSDTQYF
TRBJ2-5 TRBD2 TRBV5-1 NA TGCGCCAGCAGCTACCGGAAGATAGCGGGAGGGATCCAAGAGACCCAGTACTTC CASSYRKIAGGIQETQYF
TRBJ1-5 NA TRBV20-1 few TGCAGTGCTAGTGAACGGACGGGGGTCAATCAGCCCCAGCATTTT CSASERTGVNQPQHF
TRBJ1-3 TRBD1 TRBV15 NA TGTGCCACCAGAGTGGACAGGGCCTCTGGAAACACCATATATTTT CATRVDRASGNTIYF
TRBJ2-1 TRBD2 TRBV10-3 few TGTGCCATCAGCTACCTAGCGGGCTACTACAATGAGCAGTTCTTC CAISYLAGYYNEQFF
TRBJ2-3 TRBD2 TRBV29-1 few TGCAGCGTTTACAGGACTAGCGGGAACTCAGATACGCAGTATTTT CSVYRTSGNSDTQYF
TRBJ2-2 TRBD2 TRBV5-6 NA TGTGCCAGCAGCTTGTTTGGGACTAGCGGGAGGCGGAACACCGGGGAGCTGTTTTTT CASSLFGTSGRRNTGELFF
TRBJ1-4 NA TRBV7-6 NA TGTGCCAGCAGCTTAGAGAACAGACTAACTAATGAAAAACTGTTTTTT CASSLENRLTNEKLFF
TRBJ2-1 NA TRBV7-2 NA TGTGCCAGCAGCCCTATAGTGGGTGAGCAGTTCTTC CASSPIVGEQFF
TRBJ2-7 NA TRBV4-2 NA TGTGCCAGCAGCCAAGAATCCTACTCGGAGCCCTTCTACGAGCAGTACTTC CASSQESYSEPFYEQYF
TRBJ2-1 NA TRBV27 few TGTGCCAGCAGCAAGATATCACGGACCTACAATGAGCAGTTCTTC CASSKISRTYNEQFF
TRBJ2-2 TRBD1 TRBV5-1 NA TGCGCCAGCAGCTCGGGAGACAGGGGTAACACCGGGGAGCTGTTTTTT CASSSGDRGNTGELFF
TRBJ2-2 NA TRBV24-1 NA TGTGCCACCAGTGCCCTCGGAGGCAGGGTGCCCGGGGAGCTGTTTTTT CATSALGGRVPGELFF
TRBJ1-1 TRBD1 TRBV19 NA TGTGCCAGTATCCGATCCGGGACAGGGGCTACTGAAGCTTTCTTT CASIRSGTGATEAFF
TRBJ1-1 NA TRBV12-3/TRBV12-4 many TGTGCCAGCACCCCCAGCACTGAAGCTTTCTTT CASTPSTEAFF
TRBJ2-5 TRBD1 TRBV12-3/TRBV12-4 few TGTGCCAGCAAACAGGGGGCCGTGGAGACCCAGTACTTC CASKQGAVETQYF
TRBJ2-7 NA TRBV3-1 few TGTGCCAGCAGCCAAATTGTTTGGGGCGCCGGGAGCGACTACGAGCAGTACTTC CASSQIVWGAGSDYEQYF
TRBJ2-5 NA TRBV20-1 few TGCAGTGCGGGACGGATAGAAGAGACCCAGTACTTC CSAGRIEETQYF
TRBJ2-1 TRBD2 TRBV7-9 NA TGTGCCAGCAGCCCACCCGGACTAGCGGTATCCTACAATGAGCAGTTCTTC CASSPPGLAVSYNEQFF
TRBJ1-1 TRBD1 TRBV12-3/TRBV12-4 NA TGTACCAGCAGGGGGACCGAAGCTTTCTTT CTSRGTEAFF
TRBJ2-5 NA TRBV6-1 NA TGTGCCAGCAGTGAAGCAGTGAAGACCCAGTACTTC CASSEAVKTQYF
TRBJ2-5 NA TRBV7-9 NA TGTGCCAGCAGCCTTACAGAGGGCGGGCGCCAAGAGACCCAGTACTTC CASSLTEGGRQETQYF
TRBJ2-1 NA TRBV20-1 many TGCAGTGCTAGTGGGAGCGTCTATGAGCAGTTCTTC CSASGSVYEQFF
TRBJ2-7 NA TRBV10-3 NA TGTGCCATCAGTGAGGGGGGCGGCCGGGCACCCTACGAGCAGTACTTC CAISEGGGRAPYEQYF
TRBJ2-7 TRBD1 TRBV27 NA TGTGCCAGCAGTTTCCTGGGACAGGGGTCCACCTACGAGCAGTACTTC CASSFLGQGSTYEQYF
TRBJ2-4 TRBD2 TRBV20-1 few TGCAGTGCTAGTCTAGCGGCCCTTCTTCTAGCCAAAAACATTCAGTACTTC CSASLAALLLAKNIQYF
TRBJ2-7 TRBD1 TRBV7-2 NA TGTGCCAGCAGCCTACTGGGACAGGTCTACGAGCAGTACTTC CASSLLGQVYEQYF